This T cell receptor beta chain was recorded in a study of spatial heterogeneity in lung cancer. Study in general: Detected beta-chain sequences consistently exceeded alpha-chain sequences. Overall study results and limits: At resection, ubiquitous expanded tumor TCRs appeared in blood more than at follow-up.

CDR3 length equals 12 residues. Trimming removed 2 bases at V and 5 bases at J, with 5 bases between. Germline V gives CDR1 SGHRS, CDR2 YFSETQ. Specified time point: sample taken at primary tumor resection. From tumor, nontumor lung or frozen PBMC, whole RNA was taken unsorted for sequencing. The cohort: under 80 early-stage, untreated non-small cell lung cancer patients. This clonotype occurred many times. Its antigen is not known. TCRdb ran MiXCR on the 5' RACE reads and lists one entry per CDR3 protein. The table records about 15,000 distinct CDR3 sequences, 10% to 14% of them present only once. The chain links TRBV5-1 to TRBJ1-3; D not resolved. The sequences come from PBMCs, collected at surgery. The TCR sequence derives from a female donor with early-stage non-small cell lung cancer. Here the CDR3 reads CASSLTRNTIYF. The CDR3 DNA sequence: TGCGCCAGCAGCTTAACCCGAAACACCATATATTTT.